This T cell receptor beta chain originates from a study of cytomegalovirus exposure and HLA in healthy donors. Notes on the study in general: Common viral pathogens were later found to be apparently linked to several of the most significant clusters. Some public TCRs appeared in many individuals, while most sequences were rare.

About this clone: No antigen is known for it.

PCR involved 60 Vbeta and 13 Jbeta primers. Original methodology: Unique TCR beta chains totaled 80 million to 100 million in a later count, with roughly 11 million of them shared. Data came from immunoSEQ multiplex PCR; TCRdb stores just in-frame clones and leaves some out. V, J and clone size were drawn from that table, and D and trimming were deduced from the DNA. In total, the table holds tens of thousands of clones. CDR3 length: 14 amino acids. V lost 1 base and J lost 3, with 10 bases in between. The germline gives CDR1 LGHNA, CDR2 YSLEER. Healthy bone marrow donors made up the cohort. The chain has TRBV4-3 and TRBJ2-7, with D perhaps TRBD2 (6 bases). Sequences were obtained from PBMCs. This clonotype was sampled from a man aged 35 to 55 in good health and CMV-seronegative. CDR3 region: CASSQVGRDYEQYF. CDR3 coding DNA: TGCGCCAGCAGCCAAGTGGGGCGGGACTACGAGCAGTACTTC.